The 19 T cell receptor beta chains listed next were all sequenced from one sample in a study of blood T cells in healthy people across ages (dated by TCRdb to between 2014 and 2016). The library relied on 5' RACE. Instrument on record: Illumina HiSeq 2500. A second roughly 7 to 12 cycle PCR used a sample-barcoded 5' primer and a J-beta primer mix. The public reads were quality trimmed at Q25 with fastp and then assembled into clones with MiXCR by TCRdb, keeping productive beta chains. A single entry per CDR3 protein holds the most common genes and DNA from its merged rows. This sample lists about 1,400,000 distinct CDR3 sequences; about 40% were detected once. 7.9% of the sample is taken by the ten largest. Sequenced sample: blood. Receptor source: a woman aged 18-29 years in good health.

This chain connects TRBV5-1 to TRBJ2-7; D gene ambiguous. The CDR3 runs 15 residues. Germline V lookup: CDR1 SGHRS, CDR2 YFSETQ. V was cut by 3 bases and J by 0 bases, with 13 bases left in between. CDR3 nucleotide sequence: TGCGCCAGCAGCTCCGGACGAGCACCCTCCTACGAGCAGTACTTC. Amino acid sequence: CASSSGRAPSYEQYF.

J is TRBJ2-1 and V is TRBV30; tentative D call: TRBD2 (5 bases). V gave up 3 bases and J gave up 12 bases, with 15 bases separating them. Germline V gene sequence: CDR1 GTSNPN, CDR2 SVGIG (reference sequence). The CDR3 contains 12 residues. DNA of the CDR3: TGTGCCTGGAGCACCCGGGGAGATGGGCAGTTCTTC. Translated, it gives CAWSTRGDGQFF. Drawing the rest from reference TRBV30 and TRBJ2-1, the complete variable domain is SQTIHQWPATLVQPVGSPLSLECTVEGTSNPNLYWYRQAAGRGLQLLFYSVGIGQISSEVPQNLSASRPQDRQFILSSKKLLLSDSGFYLCAWSTRGDGQFFGPGTRLTVL.

The chain links TRBV9 to TRBJ2-7; 13 positions match TRBD2. V trimming: 2 bases; J trimming: 9 bases; junction bases outside the gene matches: 17. Germline assignment: CDR1 SGDLS and CDR2 YYNGEE. This CDR3 comprises 18 residues. The CDR3 nucleotides are TGTGCCAGCAGCGTTTCGGGACTAGCGGGAAGCCCCGTTTGGTGGCAGTACTTC. It translates to CASSVSGLAGSPVWWQYF.

This clonotype was detected only a few times. The V and J genes are TRBV27 and TRBJ2-7, with 7 nucleotides matching TRBD1. V was clipped by 6 bases and J by 7 bases; unmatched bases: 12. From germline, CDR1 is MNHEY and CDR2 SMNVEV (reference sequence). The CDR3 consists of 14 residues. The CDR3 region is CASSQGWTGREQYF. Here the CDR3 DNA reads TGTGCCAGCAGCCAAGGTTGGACAGGACGTGAGCAGTACTTC.

The chain employs TRBV5-1 and TRBJ1-2, with D uncertain. Trimming pared 4 bases from V and 4 bases from J, leaving 11 bases between. CDR3 size: 13 residues. Germline assignment: CDR1 SGHRS and CDR2 YFSETQ. CDR3 in DNA: TGCGCCAGCAGCCTCGACAAGATCTATGGCTACACCTTC. Translated, it gives CASSLDKIYGYTF.

This clonotype occurred a few times. The chain couples TRBV2 to TRBJ2-4; D possibly corresponds to TRBD1 (5 bases). The CDR3 is 15 residues long. CDR1 is SNHLY and CDR2 is FYNNEI in the germline V gene. Trimming took 3 bases from V and 6 from J, leaving 15 bases between them. The CDR3 region is CASSDPLRGGNIQYF. The CDR3 DNA follows: TGTGCCAGCAGTGACCCTCTAAGGGGTGGAAACATTCAGTACTTC.

V and J are TRBV19 and TRBJ2-3, with D perhaps matching TRBD1 (7 bases). The CDR3 has 13 residues. CDR1 and CDR2 (germline): LNHDA, SQIVND (reference sequence). V lost 4 bases to trimming and J lost 6 bases, with 11 bases between them. CDR3 sequence (DNA): TGTGCCAGTAGTACCAGGGGGGCGGATACGCAGTATTTT. The encoded protein is CASSTRGADTQYF. The full variable domain, with the rest looked up from reference TRBV19 and TRBJ2-3, is DGGITQSPKYLFRKEGQNVTLSCEQNLNHDAMYWYRQDPGQGLRLIYYSQIVNDFQKGDIAEGYSVSREKKESFPLTVTSAQKNPTAFYLCASSTRGADTQYFGPGTRLTVL.

Only a few counts were recorded for this clonotype. The J gene is TRBJ2-4, the V gene TRBV20-1; a weak D match, TRBD1 (5 bases). V gave up 3 bases and J gave up 15 bases, with 15 bases separating them. Germline V gene sequence: CDR1 DFQATT, CDR2 SNEGSKA (reference sequence). This CDR3 is 11 amino acids long. CDR3 region: CSASAKDRAYF. The CDR3 nucleotides read TGCAGTGCTAGCGCTAAAGACAGAGCGTACTTC.

The V call is TRBV4-2, the J call TRBJ2-3; the D gene could be TRBD1 or TRBD2 (5 bases each). The length of the CDR3 is 16 residues. V was shortened by 0 bases and J by 2 bases, with 12 bases between the two germline ends. Germline V gives CDR1 LGHNA, CDR2 YNFKEQ. The CDR3 DNA sequence: TGTGCCAGCAGCCAAGAAGGTGACGGGACCACAGATACGCAGTATTTT. This gives the protein CASSQEGDGTTDTQYF.

On this clonotype itself: An end of the junction does not agree with germline; a read error may underlie this. The chain recombines TRBV5-1 with TRBJ2-5, with a tentative D call TRBD2 (7 bases). Germline CDR1 and CDR2: SGHRS and YFSETQ. The CDR3 consists of 14 residues. The CDR3 bases are TGCGCCGGCAGCCCGGCCAGGGGAGGGGAGACCCAGTACTTC. As protein: CAGSPARGGETQYF.

V gene TRBV12-3 or TRBV12-4 combines with J gene TRBJ2-1; 13 nucleotides agree with TRBD2. J lost 10 bases, V lost 1 base, and 7 bases had no gene match. The CDR3 loop spans 16 amino acids. CDR3 amino acids: CASSLGGLAGPGEQFF. The CDR3 DNA reads TGTGCCAGCAGTTTAGGGGGACTAGCGGGGCCTGGAGAGCAGTTCTTC.

This rearrangement joins TRBV29-1 to TRBJ1-2; no firm D call. Germline V lookup: CDR1 SQVTM, CDR2 ANQGSEA. V was pared by 4 bases and J by 4 bases, with 19 bases between. CDR3 length: 15 amino acids. The CDR3 loop is CSVGGWAGDTYGYTF. The CDR3 DNA reads as TGCAGCGTTGGAGGTTGGGCAGGCGATACCTATGGCTACACCTTC.

The V call is TRBV30, the J call TRBJ2-7; weak D call: TRBD1 (5 bases). The CDR3 spans 16 residues. The V end lost 1 base, the J end lost 2 bases, and 18 bases lay between the germline ends. CDR1 and CDR2 (germline): GTSNPN, SVGIG (reference sequence). CDR3 protein: CAWSDEPGLSAYEQYF. The CDR3 DNA reads as TGTGCCTGGAGTGACGAACCAGGGCTTTCGGCCTACGAGCAGTACTTC. Based on the CDR3 plus reference TRBV30 and TRBJ2-7, the full variable domain is SQTIHQWPATLVQPVGSPLSLECTVEGTSNPNLYWYRQAAGRGLQLLFYSVGIGQISSEVPQNLSASRPQDRQFILSSKKLLLSDSGFYLCAWSDEPGLSAYEQYFGPGTRLTVT.

Here the CDR3 reads CASSKGVGETQYF. In nucleotides, the CDR3 is TGTGCCAGCAGCAAGGGAGTTGGGGAGACCCAGTACTTC. The chain joins TRBV11-3 to TRBJ2-5, with D maybe TRBD2 (5 bases). Germline lookup yields CDR1 SGHNT and CDR2 YENEEA. Trimming cost V 5 bases and J 5 bases, with 12 bases left between them. The CDR3 is made up of 13 amino acids. The full variable domain, in which reference TRBV11-3 and TRBJ2-5 provide the parts outside the CDR3, is EAGVVQSPRYKIIEKKQPVAFWCNPISGHNTLYWYLQNLGQGPELLIRYENEEAVDDSQLPKDRFSAERLKGVDSTLKIQPAELGDSAVYLCASSKGVGETQYFGPGTRLLVL.

This clonotype has a count of ten or more. This chain links TRBV5-1 with TRBJ1-2; 7 positions agree with TRBD1. The CDR3 is 14 residues long. CDR1 and CDR2 (germline): SGHRS, YFSETQ. V lost 2 bases and J lost 5; bases outside the gene matches: 6. The CDR3 is CASSLSGTAYGYTF. The CDR3 DNA reads as TGCGCCAGCAGCTTATCCGGGACAGCGTATGGCTACACCTTC.

This chain joins TRBV7-2 and TRBJ2-5; TRBD2 might be the D (7 bases). CDR1 and CDR2 (germline): SGHTA, FQGNSA. The CDR3 totals 17 residues. Trimming removed 2 bases at V and 1 base at J, with 17 bases between. Written as DNA, the CDR3 is TGTGCCAGCAGCTTAATATGGCGGGGGCCAATCCAAGAGACCCAGTACTTC. It translates to CASSLIWRGPIQETQYF.

The chain couples TRBV15 to TRBJ2-1; D might be TRBD2 (6 bases). Germline V lookup: CDR1 LNHNV, CDR2 YYDKDF (reference sequence). V was trimmed by 7 bases and J by 3 bases, leaving 19 bases between them. The CDR3 has 16 amino acids. CDR3 DNA: TGTGCCACCAACCCGAGTCCTAGCGCCAACTACAATGAGCAGTTCTTC. Residues: CATNPSPSANYNEQFF.

This rearrangement joins TRBV14 to TRBJ2-2; perhaps TRBD2 as D (6 bases). Germline-derived CDR1 and CDR2 are SGHDN and FVKESK. Trimming pared 4 bases from V and 1 base from J, leaving 13 bases between. The CDR3 has 16 amino acids. The CDR3 nucleotides read TGTGCCAGCAGCCGGACCCGGGGGTTGAACACCGGGGAGCTGTTTTTT. Protein sequence: CASSRTRGLNTGELFF.

This chain links TRBV28 with TRBJ1-5; TRBD1 aligns across 7 bases. Germline V gives CDR1 MDHEN, CDR2 SYDVKM. This CDR3 comprises 16 residues. The ends lost 5 bases at V and 6 bases at J; junction bases unmatched: 13. CDR3 sequence: CASSPQGRGPTQPQHF. Written as DNA, the CDR3 is TGTGCCAGCAGTCCTCAGGGGAGGGGGCCTACTCAGCCCCAGCATTTT.